The clone carrying this T cell receptor beta chain was seen only a few times. Its antigen is unknown. This specimen comes from a study of blood T cells in healthy people across ages. Points from the study as a whole: TCR beta diversity correlated strongly with naive T cell percentage.

The V gene's germline CDR1 is SGHRS and CDR2 YFSETQ. Trimming at V came to 10 bases and at J to 0 bases, leaving 12 bases not matched to a gene. CDR3 length: 17 amino acids. Per-sample PBMC isolation yielded at least 7 million cells. With a J-beta primer mix and a sample-barcoded 5' primer, a second PCR ran roughly 6 to 12 cycles. TCRdb re-derived calls from the 5' RACE reads in MiXCR, one entry per CDR3 protein. The sample holds 980,000 or so distinct CDR3 sequences, about 48% seen once. The chain carries TRBV5-1 and TRBJ2-3; 12 nucleotides agree with TRBD2. The specimen sequenced was blood. The sequence derives from a man aged 25-45 years in good health. The DNA of the CDR3 is TGCGCCTCAGCCAAGACTAGCGGGGGCCCTAGCACAGATACGCAGTATTTT. Its translation: CASAKTSGGPSTDTQYF.